This T cell receptor (beta chain) appears in the sequencing data of a study of control samples from healthy donors and cancer patients. The V gene lost 6 bases and the J gene lost 0 bases, with 11 bases spanning the gap. Germline CDR1 is SQVTM and CDR2 is ANQGSEA. CDR3 length equals 13 residues. This table comes from immunoSEQ multiplex PCR, and its TCRdb copy is limited to in-frame clones, with some not included. This table has 140,000 to 150,000 clones, about nine tenths appearing once. The chain employs TRBV29-1 and TRBJ1-1; tentatively, D is TRBD1 (6 bases). The sample comprised blood. The origin of this receptor is a man aged 30-40 years in good health. The CDR3 protein is CSVVRQVNTEAFF. The CDR3 DNA is TGCAGCGTCGTCCGACAGGTGAACACTGAAGCTTTCTTT.